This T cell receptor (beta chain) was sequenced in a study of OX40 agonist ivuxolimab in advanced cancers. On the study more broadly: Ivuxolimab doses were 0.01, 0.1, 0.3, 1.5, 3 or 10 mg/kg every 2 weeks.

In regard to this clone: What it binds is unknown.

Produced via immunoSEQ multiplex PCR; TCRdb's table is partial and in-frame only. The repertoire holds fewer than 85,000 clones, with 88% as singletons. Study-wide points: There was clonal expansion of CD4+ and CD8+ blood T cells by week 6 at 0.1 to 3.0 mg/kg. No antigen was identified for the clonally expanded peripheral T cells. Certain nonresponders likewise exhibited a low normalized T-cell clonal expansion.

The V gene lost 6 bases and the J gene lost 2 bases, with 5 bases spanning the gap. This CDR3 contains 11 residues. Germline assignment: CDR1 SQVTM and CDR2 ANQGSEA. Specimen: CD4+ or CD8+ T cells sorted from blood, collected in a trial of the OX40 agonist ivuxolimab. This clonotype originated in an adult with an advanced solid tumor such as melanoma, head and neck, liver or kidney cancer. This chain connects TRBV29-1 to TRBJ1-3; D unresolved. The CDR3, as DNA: TGCAGCGTCACTACTGGAAACACCATATATTTT. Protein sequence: CSVTTGNTIYF.